This T cell receptor (beta chain) was captured by sequencing in a study of T cell changes during pregnancy in multiple sclerosis. Trimming stripped 1 base from V and 4 bases from J, with 11 bases between. This CDR3 has 14 amino acids. The germline gives CDR1 SGHNT, CDR2 YYREEE (reference sequence). Sequencing was performed with immunoSEQ multiplex PCR; in TCRdb, only in-frame clones are kept and a portion is missing. This table holds about 70,000 clones, 90% to 95% found once. V usage is TRBV5-4 and J usage is TRBJ1-1; possible D gene TRBD1, 5 bases. Sample: peripheral blood, taken in the second trimester of pregnancy. The sequence came from a female donor in good health, enrolled as a control in a pregnancy study. CDR3 bases: TGTGCCAGCAGCTTGAAAGGGGAGGGCACTGAAGCTTTCTTT. Protein: CASSLKGEGTEAFF.